These 20 T cell receptor beta chains were all obtained from the same sample, sequenced in a study of cytomegalovirus exposure and HLA in healthy donors. PCR primers comprised 60 Vbeta and 13 Jbeta primers. TCRdb's copy holds only in-frame clones and misses some; the assay was immunoSEQ multiplex PCR. The data contain roughly 180,000 clones, 78% of them singletons. Sequenced material: PBMCs. These receptor sequences come from a woman in her 30s in good health and CMV-seropositive.

The chain employs TRBV5-4 and TRBJ2-7; the D is unclear. The V and J ends lost 0 bases and 6 bases respectively, with 7 bases between them. Germline V CDR1 and CDR2: SGHNT, YYREEE (reference sequence). This CDR3 spans 12 amino acids. The CDR3 reads CASSLERREQYF. The CDR3 DNA follows: TGTGCCAGCAGCTTGGAGAGGCGCGAGCAGTACTTC.

The CDR3 DNA reads TGCAGCGTTCTAACTTCGAACACTGAAGCTTTCTTT. Its protein is CSVLTSNTEAFF. The chain links TRBV29-1 to TRBJ1-1; D gene unclear. Trimming removed 5 bases at V and 1 base at J, with 8 bases between. Looked up from germline, CDR1 is SQVTM and CDR2 is ANQGSEA. The CDR3 totals 12 residues.

The chain carries TRBV9 and TRBJ1-3; 7 positions match TRBD1. The germline V gene has CDR1 SGDLS and CDR2 YYNGEE. The junction had 2 bases not matched to a gene; V was cut back by 2 bases and J by 6 bases. CDR3 length equals 13 residues. The CDR3 DNA sequence: TGTGCCAGCAGCGTGGGACAGTCAAACACCATATATTTT. Residues: CASSVGQSNTIYF.

This clone was seen more than once but under ten times. V is TRBV6-6 and J is TRBJ1-4, with D tentatively TRBD1 (5 bases). V lost 2 bases and J lost 5, with 12 bases in between. The CDR3 runs 15 residues. Germline values: CDR1 MNHNY, CDR2 SVGAGI (reference sequence). The chain's CDR3 is CASSYGAGLNEKLFF. The CDR3 nucleotides read TGTGCCAGCAGTTACGGGGCAGGGTTAAATGAAAAACTGTTTTTT.

The CDR3 sequence: CASSLPPGVTYEQYF. The CDR3, as DNA: TGTGCCAGCAGTTTACCACCGGGAGTTACCTACGAGCAGTACTTC. The chain carries TRBV6-6 and TRBJ2-7, with a weak D call TRBD2 (6 bases). V lost 4 bases and J 2 bases, leaving 15 bases between the germline ends. CDR1 is MNHNY, CDR2 SVGAGI, per germline (reference sequence). The CDR3 contains 15 residues.

V usage is TRBV27 and J usage is TRBJ2-7, with D uncertain. Germline V gene data show CDR1 as MNHEY and CDR2 as SMNVEV (reference sequence). The CDR3 is made up of 14 amino acids. The germline V and J ends were trimmed by 5 bases and 0 bases, with 11 bases remaining between them. This chain's CDR3 is CASSIDTFSYEQYF. In DNA form, the CDR3 reads TGTGCCAGCAGTATCGACACTTTCTCCTACGAGCAGTACTTC.

This clone appeared a single time. This chain joins TRBV7-6 and TRBJ1-1; TRBD1 is a possible D gene (5 bases). CDR1 and CDR2 from the germline V gene are SGHVS and FNYEAQ. The germline V and J ends were trimmed by 4 bases and 1 base, with 13 bases remaining between them. The CDR3 is 15 amino acids. This CDR3 reads CASSSRQGSNTEAFF. DNA for the CDR3: TGTGCCAGCAGCTCAAGGCAGGGTTCGAACACTGAAGCTTTCTTT.

V is TRBV28 and J is TRBJ2-4, with 9 bases identical to TRBD1. Germline V gives CDR1 MDHEN, CDR2 SYDVKM. The CDR3 extends over 14 amino acids. V dropped 4 bases and J dropped 9; count of bases not matched to a gene: 7. In DNA, the CDR3 is TGTGCCAGCAGTTGGGACAGGGAGAGGAGCATTCAGTACTTC. It codes for CASSWDRERSIQYF.

This chain's CDR3 is CASSVYSRDRATGELFF. The CDR3 coding sequence is TGTGCCAGCAGCGTCTACTCCCGGGACAGGGCAACCGGGGAGCTGTTTTTT. This sequence joins TRBV9 and TRBJ2-2, with TRBD1 matching 9 bases. The germline CDR1 and CDR2 sequences are SGDLS and YYNGEE. The CDR3 runs 17 residues. V lost 2 bases, J lost 5 bases, and 10 bases stayed unmatched.

This chain joins TRBV4-1 and TRBJ2-7; maybe TRBD1 (5 bases). The CDR3 totals 13 residues. V shed 4 bases and J shed 4 bases, with 11 bases lying between them. Per the germline V gene, CDR1 is MGHRA and CDR2 is YSYEKL. CDR3 protein: CASSLQGGYEQYF. CDR3 DNA sequence: TGCGCCAGCAGCCTTCAGGGTGGGTACGAGCAGTACTTC.

There are a few counts of this clone. The CDR3 bases are TGTGCCAGCAGTGAACCCCGGACAGGGGTAACGAACACCGGGGAGCTGTTTTTT. It encodes CASSEPRTGVTNTGELFF. The rearrangement uses TRBV2 and TRBJ2-2, with TRBD1 matching over 9 bases. The J segment lost 0 bases and the V segment lost 2 bases, leaving 7 bases of the junction unmatched. Germline CDR1 and CDR2: SNHLY and FYNNEI. This CDR3 region has 18 residues.

This clone has just a few counts. Relative to the germline gene, one junction end is altered; a read error may explain this. This chain joins TRBV7-9 and TRBJ1-1; no definite D call. The length of the CDR3 is 13 residues. Germline V gene sequence: CDR1 SEHNR, CDR2 FQNEAQ (reference sequence). CDR3 DNA: TGTTCCAGCAGCTTAACGAGGAACACTGAAGCTTTCTTT. Translation: CSSSLTRNTEAFF. The whole variable domain, remainder taken from reference TRBV7-9 and TRBJ1-1, is DTGVSQNPRHKITKRGQNVTFRCDPISEHNRLYWYRQTLGQGPEFLTYFQNEAQLEKSRLLSDRFSAERPKGSFSTLEIQRTEQGDSAMYLCSSSLTRNTEAFFGQGTRLTVV.

The count of this clone is one. The chain uses TRBV10-2 and TRBJ1-5; possibly TRBD1 for D (6 bases). V gave up 10 bases and J gave up 7 bases, with 17 bases separating them. The length of the CDR3 is 13 residues. Germline loops: CDR1 WSHSY, CDR2 SAAADI. CDR3 in amino acids: CATLLGADQPQHF. DNA for the CDR3: TGCGCCACCCTTTTGGGGGCAGACCAGCCCCAGCATTTT.

The chain recombines TRBV5-5 with TRBJ1-3, with 7 bases fitting TRBD1. The germline CDR1 and CDR2 sequences are SGHKS and YYEKEE (reference sequence). The V and J ends lost 2 bases and 6 bases, in that order; junction bases with no gene match: 2. The CDR3 is 13 amino acids. The CDR3 region is CASSFQGENTIYF. In nucleotides, the CDR3 is TGTGCCAGCAGCTTTCAGGGGGAAAACACCATATATTTT.

J is TRBJ1-5 and V is TRBV10-1; D not resolved. CDR3 length: 13 amino acids. Looked up from germline, CDR1 is WNHNN and CDR2 is SYGVQD (reference sequence). Trimming pared 6 bases from V and 0 bases from J, leaving 6 bases between. The CDR3 nucleotides read TGCGCCAGCAGCTCTAATAGCAATCAGCCCCAGCATTTT. This sequence encodes CASSSNSNQPQHF.

The J gene is TRBJ2-7, the V gene TRBV19; 10 positions agree with TRBD2. The V segment lost 6 bases and the J segment 2 bases; nucleotides outside the gene matches: 7. CDR1 is LNHDA and CDR2 is SQIVND in the germline V gene (reference sequence). The CDR3 length is 15 residues. CDR3 coding DNA: TGTGCCAGTAGCGAAGTTAGCGGGAGGACCTACGAGCAGTACTTC. This gives the protein CASSEVSGRTYEQYF.

This chain uses TRBV19 with TRBJ2-1; tentative D call: TRBD2 (5 bases). The V end lost 10 bases, the J end lost 5 bases, and 21 bases lay between the germline ends. The CDR3 is made up of 15 amino acids. Germline V CDR1 and CDR2: LNHDA, SQIVND (reference sequence). The CDR3 sequence is CATDDRAVEDNEQFF. Here the CDR3 DNA reads TGTGCCACTGACGATAGGGCCGTGGAGGACAATGAGCAGTTCTTC.

The V gene is TRBV12-5, the J gene TRBJ1-2; D is undetermined. The CDR3 extends over 12 amino acids. Trimming removed 1 base from V and 8 bases from J, with 8 bases in between. Germline-derived CDR1 and CDR2 are LGHNT and FRNRAP. The DNA for the CDR3 is TGTGCTAGTGGTTTGGACGGTTTGGGCTACACCTTC. Translation: CASGLDGLGYTF.

The CDR3 here is CASSASGETQYF. Written as DNA, the CDR3 is TGCGCCAGCAGCGCTAGCGGTGAGACCCAGTACTTC. The J gene is TRBJ2-5, the V gene TRBV5-1; 7 positions match TRBD2. This CDR3 region has 12 residues. J was trimmed by 5 bases and V by 4 bases; bases with no gene match: 2. Germline V gives CDR1 SGHRS, CDR2 YFSETQ. The full variable domain, in which reference TRBV5-1 and TRBJ2-5 provide the parts outside the CDR3, is KAGVTQTPRYLIKTRGQQVTLSCSPISGHRSVSWYQQTPGQGLQFLFEYFSETQRNKGNFPGRFSGRQFSNSRSEMNVSTLELGDSALYLCASSASGETQYFGPGTRLLVL.

The chain carries TRBV6-6 and TRBJ2-7; 7 bases are shared with TRBD1. The CDR3 covers 15 residues. From germline, CDR1 is MNHNY and CDR2 SVGAGI (reference sequence). With V trimmed by 2 bases and J by 0 bases, 4 bases remained unmatched. The CDR3 is CASSYQTGYSYEQYF. The CDR3 DNA follows: TGTGCCAGCAGTTACCAGACAGGGTACTCCTACGAGCAGTACTTC.